This paragraph covers one T cell receptor (beta chain) sequence. V dropped 1 base and J dropped 3 bases, with 18 bases sitting between them. There are 17 residues in the CDR3. Germline V gene lookup returns CDR1 MGHDK and CDR2 SYGVNS. Method: immunoSEQ multiplex PCR; TCRdb's copy keeps in-frame clones and lacks some. The data contain 140,000 or so clones, 84% of them singletons. This entry is derived from a study of blood T cell repertoires in COVID-19. Material: peripheral blood. The chain has TRBV25-1 and TRBJ2-5, with D possibly matching TRBD2 (5 bases). This TCR came from a man aged 55 to 70 with active or convalescent COVID-19. CDR3 nucleotide sequence: TGTGCCAGCAGTGAATCGCTGGGTCTAGCTTTGGAAGAGACCCAGTACTTC. This translates into CASSESLGLALEETQYF.